This T cell receptor beta chain is from a study of vaccination effects on CD4 cells after COVID-19. On the study more broadly: ViraFEST used viral peptide pools to expand antigen-specific CD4+ T cells before sequencing. General study points: By a late point after vaccination, infection- and vaccine-induced clones had shrunk markedly through clonal contraction.

As for this clone: Its antigen remains unknown.

In germline, CDR1 is SGHDN, CDR2 FVKESK. CDR3 length: 17 residues. The V and J ends lost 3 bases and 0 bases respectively, with 15 bases between them. Upon completion of roughly ten days in culture, CD4+ T cells were isolated. Replacing half the medium with IL-2 medium was done on days 3 and 7. Data came from immunoSEQ multiplex PCR; TCRdb stores just in-frame clones and leaves some out. Among over 65,000 clones listed, approximately 80% were seen once. This sequence was found in a human donor who received a COVID-19 vaccine. V is TRBV14 and J is TRBJ1-3, with TRBD1 as a possible D gene (5 bases). Sequencing used CD4+ T cells from PBMCs cultured without peptide, obtained before COVID-19 vaccination. In nucleotides, the CDR3 is TGTGCCAGCAGCCAGATCCCCGGAGGGGTCTCTGGAAACACCATATATTTT. Protein sequence: CASSQIPGGVSGNTIYF. Variable domain in full (rest from reference TRBV14 and TRBJ1-3): EAGVTQFPSHSVIEKGQTVTLRCDPISGHDNLYWYRRVMGKEIKFLLHFVKESKQDESGMPNNRFLAERTGGTYSTLKVQPAELEDSGVYFCASSQIPGGVSGNTIYFGEGSWLTVV.